This TCR beta chain was sequenced for a study of blood T cell repertoires in COVID-19 (dated by TCRdb to the early 2020s). About the study as a whole: Collaborator samples came from the United States, Italy and Spain and covered acute and convalescent phases of COVID-19. The prospective study material was composed of cDNA or gDNA derived from T cells, B-cell-depleted T cells, or PBMCs. Subjects who had been exposed to COVID-19, were actively infected with it, or had recovered from it provided the deeply sampled blood TCRbeta repertoires that made up the dataset. The repertoires were made available in a free public database intended to serve as a resource for research on the immune response to SARS-CoV-2. The samples were drawn from the first 160 participants of the ongoing ImmuneRACE study and from 1,254 subjects provided by 6 global collaborators. A de-identified subject ID, COVID-19 status, age in years and sex were almost always included in the sample metadata. Where available, HLA class I and class II types were obtained from metadata supplied by the sample provider rather than from assay-based typing.

TCRbeta CDR3 regions were amplified from genomic DNA using the immunoSEQ Assay, a bias-controlled multiplex PCR. As for the original processing: Within the assay, amplification of reference gene primers was used to estimate how many nucleated cells each sample contained. Sequence reads were collapsed and filtered to measure the absolute abundance of every unique TCRbeta CDR3 rearrangement. For each sample, productive Simpson clonality was calculated as the square root of Simpson's diversity index over productive rearrangements. The immuneACCESS repertoire file appears here via TCRdb, limited to in-frame rearrangements. These files lack a portion of the clones; in checked studies, under half of the deficit traces to unresolved V genes, and the cause of the others is not known. For V, J and clone size, that table is used; D and trimming come from the DNA. Across this sample there are roughly 220,000 clones, with over 75% seen only once. The ten top clones hold roughly 5.7% of the sample.

Study-wide findings and limitations: The quantity of clinical and demographic metadata differed by source and by participant and was supplied without curation.

Per the germline V gene (reference sequence), MNHEY is the CDR1 and SMNVEV is the CDR2. The V end gives up 6 bases and the J end 13 bases, leaving 9 bases in the junction not matched to a gene. The CDR3 has 12 amino acids, counting the end cysteine and phenylalanine. Just CDR3 DNA is preserved here, 36 bases in frame from base 1. As concerns this clone: Its antigen is still unknown. Base qualities were left out, and no much larger clone turns up one base away.

The collaborating institutions used their own protocols to collect whole blood in K2EDTA tubes. For TCRbeta analysis, collaborator samples were shipped as frozen whole blood, as isolated PBMCs, or as DNA extracted from either sample type. The TCR was taken from a man older than 75 with acute or convalescent COVID-19. Sequenced sample: peripheral blood. The V and J segments used are TRBV27 and TRBJ2-1; 7 of the junction bases match TRBD2. The DNA sequence is as follows: TGTGCCAGCAGCCGGGTTGGACTAGTTCAGTTCTTC. The translation is CASSRVGLVQFF.